Included here is one TCR beta chain sequence, with context. TCRdb's copy holds only in-frame clones and misses some; the assay was immunoSEQ multiplex PCR. Of 53,000 or so clones detected, around 77% appear once; the ten largest clones hold 2%. The CDR3 length is 14 residues. Germline V gene sequence: CDR1 MNHEY, CDR2 SMNVEV (reference sequence). J gave up 6 bases and V 5 bases, and 8 bases lay outside the gene matches. The data derive from a study of OX40 agonist ivuxolimab in advanced cancers. The sample here was CD4+ or CD8+ T cells sorted from blood, taken in a trial of the OX40 agonist ivuxolimab. V gene TRBV27 combines with J gene TRBJ1-1; 8 nucleotides agree with TRBD1. This sequence originates from an adult with an advanced solid tumor such as melanoma, head and neck, liver or kidney cancer. The DNA for the CDR3 is TGTGCCAGCAGTCCTTCGGACAGGGCTCCTGAAGCTTTCTTT. This codes for CASSPSDRAPEAFF.